The 15 T cell receptor beta chains given below trace back to one sample, sequenced in a study of shared clonotypes between healthy human individuals. Terminally differentiated effector memory CD45RA+ cells were excluded by CCR7 positive selection of CD45RO-negative cells. TCRdb's copy holds only in-frame clones and misses some; the assay was immunoSEQ multiplex PCR. The table has roughly 850,000 clones, about 96% seen once. The material sequenced was naive CD8+ T cells sorted from blood. The origin of the receptors is a man aged 25 to 40 in good health.

The V call is TRBV5-6, the J call TRBJ1-2; D uncertain. Per the germline V gene, CDR1 is SGHDT and CDR2 is YYEEEE. The CDR3 runs to 16 residues. V lost 10 bases and J lost 1, with 23 bases in between. CDR3 sequence reads: CAYSKGPLGGNYGYTF. CDR3 DNA sequence: TGTGCCTACAGTAAAGGGCCTCTAGGTGGTAACTATGGCTACACCTTC.

The chain combines TRBV27 with TRBJ1-2; 10 bases fit TRBD1. CDR1 is MNHEY and CDR2 is SMNVEV in the germline V gene (reference sequence). The CDR3 has 17 amino acids. V dropped 0 bases and J dropped 0; count of bases not matched to a gene: 4. In DNA, the CDR3 is TGTGCCAGCAGTTTATCGAGAGGGACAGGGGCTAACTATGGCTACACCTTC. Protein sequence: CASSLSRGTGANYGYTF.

This clone was picked up one time. The chain joins TRBV10-3 to TRBJ2-7, with unresolved D. Trimming took off 8 bases at V and 4 bases at J, with 15 bases between the two ends. Germline V CDR1 and CDR2: ENHRY, SYGVKD. The CDR3 has 13 amino acids. The CDR3 protein is CAIQPRDAYEQYF. CDR3 sequence (DNA): TGTGCCATCCAGCCTCGAGACGCATACGAGCAGTACTTC.

V and J are TRBV30 and TRBJ2-2; 7 positions match TRBD1. V lost 8 bases, J lost 5 bases, and 5 bases stayed unmatched. In germline, CDR1 is GTSNPN, CDR2 SVGIG (reference sequence). CDR3 length equals 12 residues. The CDR3 DNA reads TGTGCCCTCGACAGGGAGACCGGGGAGCTGTTTTTT. It encodes CALDRETGELFF.

The rearrangement joins TRBV2 to TRBJ1-4; D perhaps matches TRBD1 (6 bases). Trimming left V 0 bases short and J 7 bases short, with 12 bases between. Germline V CDR1 and CDR2: SNHLY, FYNNEI. This CDR3 spans 15 amino acids. In nucleotides, the CDR3 is TGTGCCAGCAGTGAAGCGCCTCAGGGGAGTGAAAAACTGTTTTTT. This codes for CASSEAPQGSEKLFF.

The chain is built from TRBV7-9 and TRBJ1-2; 7 nucleotides align to TRBD1. There are 13 residues in the CDR3. Germline V gene data show CDR1 as SEHNR and CDR2 as FQNEAQ (reference sequence). V shed 6 bases, J shed 4 bases, and the junction held 5 bases outside the gene matches. For the CDR3, the DNA is TGTGCCAGCAGTCCGGACAGGTTCTATGGCTACACCTTC. Protein: CASSPDRFYGYTF.

This clone showed up just once. This specimen includes other DNA sequences encoding the same CDR3. This chain connects TRBV29-1 to TRBJ2-7, with D possibly called TRBD1 or TRBD2 (6 bases each). Trimming cost V 6 bases and J 3 bases, with 12 bases left between them. Germline CDR1 and CDR2: SQVTM and ANQGSEA. The CDR3 runs 12 residues. The CDR3 coding sequence is TGCAGCGTGGAGGGGACACTCTACGAGCAGTACTTC. Its translation is CSVEGTLYEQYF.

This rearrangement joins TRBV6-5 to TRBJ2-1; 7 bases map to TRBD1. The V gene end was trimmed by 6 bases and the J gene end by 12 bases; junction bases not matched to a gene: 17. CDR3 size: 15 residues. CDR1 is MNHEY, CDR2 SVGAGI, per germline. CDR3 DNA: TGTGCCAGCAGCCCAGGACAGGATGTCGCTGGGGGGCAGTTCTTC. Translated: CASSPGQDVAGGQFF.

The gene calls are TRBV25-1 and TRBJ2-1, with D perhaps assigned TRBD1 or TRBD2 (5 bases each). Deletions cut 3 bases from V and 8 bases from J, with 14 bases between. Germline V CDR1 and CDR2: MGHDK, SYGVNS. The CDR3 sequence is 14 residues long. The CDR3 loop reads CASSDMGVTDEQFF. The DNA of the CDR3 is TGTGCCAGCAGTGACATGGGGGTTACGGATGAGCAGTTCTTC. Full variable domain (remainder filled in from reference TRBV25-1 and TRBJ2-1): EADIYQTPRYLVIGTGKKITLECSQTMGHDKMYWYQQDPGMELHLIHYSYGVNSTEKGDLSSESTVSRIRTEHFPLTLESARPSHTSQYLCASSDMGVTDEQFFGPGTRLTVL.

This chain uses TRBV9 with TRBJ2-1; D call uncertain. This CDR3 region has 14 residues. CDR1 SGDLS and CDR2 YYNGEE come from the germline V gene. The V gene lost 1 base and the J gene lost 2 bases, with 7 bases spanning the gap. The CDR3 is CASSVKAAYNEQFF. DNA of the CDR3: TGTGCCAGCAGCGTAAAGGCAGCCTACAATGAGCAGTTCTTC.

The chain couples TRBV28 to TRBJ2-7; 7 bases align to TRBD1. Germline lookup yields CDR1 MDHEN and CDR2 SYDVKM. The V segment lost 5 bases and the J segment 2 bases; nucleotides outside the gene matches: 9. CDR3 length: 15 amino acids. The CDR3 DNA is TGTGCCAGCAGTCCCAGAGGGGACAGAGCCTACGAGCAGTACTTC. It codes for CASSPRGDRAYEQYF.

The chain links TRBV11-2 to TRBJ2-4, with D perhaps matching TRBD1 (6 bases). CDR3 size: 15 residues. Germline CDR1 reads SGHAT; CDR2 reads FQNNGV. The V end was cut by 2 bases, the J end by 0 bases, with 8 bases between. CDR3 sequence reads: CASSLRGGAKNIQYF. CDR3 DNA: TGTGCCAGCAGCTTAAGAGGGGGAGCCAAAAACATTCAGTACTTC. Variable domain in full (rest from reference TRBV11-2 and TRBJ2-4): EAGVAQSPRYKIIEKRQSVAFWCNPISGHATLYWYQQILGQGPKLLIQFQNNGVVDDSQLPKDRFSAERLKGVDSTLKIQPAKLEDSAVYLCASSLRGGAKNIQYFGAGTRLSVL.

The chain couples TRBV30 to TRBJ2-3; no definite D call. V was shortened by 3 bases and J by 3 bases, with 16 bases between the two germline ends. This CDR3 comprises 15 residues. Germline CDR1 reads GTSNPN; CDR2 reads SVGIG (reference sequence). CDR3 protein: CAWSELGVGTDTQYF. The CDR3 nucleotides read TGTGCCTGGAGCGAGCTGGGCGTGGGAACAGATACGCAGTATTTT.

J is TRBJ2-7 and V is TRBV4-1; 10 nucleotides match TRBD2. The V gene end was trimmed by 4 bases and the J gene end by 5 bases; junction bases not matched to a gene: 5. Germline values: CDR1 MGHRA, CDR2 YSYEKL. The CDR3 length is 14 residues. CDR3 loop: CASSLLAGGHEQYF. Here the CDR3 DNA reads TGCGCCAGCAGCCTTTTAGCGGGAGGCCACGAGCAGTACTTC.

The CDR3 DNA follows: TGTGCCAGCACCCTGGGGGGTGGCAATCAGCCCCAGCATTTT. This encodes CASTLGGGNQPQHF. This chain links TRBV28 with TRBJ1-5, with a weak D call TRBD1 (5 bases). In germline, CDR1 is MDHEN, CDR2 SYDVKM. V dropped 7 bases and J dropped 2 bases, with 12 bases sitting between them. The CDR3 spans 14 residues. Variable domain in full (rest from reference TRBV28 and TRBJ1-5): DVKVTQSSRYLVKRTGEKVFLECVQDMDHENMFWYRQDPGLGLRLIYFSYDVKMKEKGDIPEGYSVSREKKERFSLILESASTNQTSMYLCASTLGGGNQPQHFGDGTRLSIL.